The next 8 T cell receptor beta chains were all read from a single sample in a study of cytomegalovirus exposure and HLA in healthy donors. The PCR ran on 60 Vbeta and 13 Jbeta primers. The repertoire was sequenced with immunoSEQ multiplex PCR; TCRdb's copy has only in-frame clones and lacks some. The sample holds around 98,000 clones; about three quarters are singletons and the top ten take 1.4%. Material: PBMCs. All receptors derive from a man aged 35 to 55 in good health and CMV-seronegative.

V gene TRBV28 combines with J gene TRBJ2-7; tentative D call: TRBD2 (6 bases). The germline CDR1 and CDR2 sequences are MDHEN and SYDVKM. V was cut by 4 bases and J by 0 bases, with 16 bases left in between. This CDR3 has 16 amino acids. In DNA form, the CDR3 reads TGTGCCAGCAGTTCGCGGGACGGGAGCGGCTCCTACGAGCAGTACTTC. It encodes CASSSRDGSGSYEQYF. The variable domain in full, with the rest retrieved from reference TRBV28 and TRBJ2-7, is DVKVTQSSRYLVKRTGEKVFLECVQDMDHENMFWYRQDPGLGLRLIYFSYDVKMKEKGDIPEGYSVSREKKERFSLILESASTNQTSMYLCASSSRDGSGSYEQYFGPGTRLTVT.

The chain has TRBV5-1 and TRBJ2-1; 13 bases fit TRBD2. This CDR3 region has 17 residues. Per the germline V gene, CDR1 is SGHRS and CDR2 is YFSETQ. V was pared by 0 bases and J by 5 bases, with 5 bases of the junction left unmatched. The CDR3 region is CASSLVGTSGGDNEQFF. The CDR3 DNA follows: TGCGCCAGCAGCTTGGTTGGAACTAGCGGGGGGGACAATGAGCAGTTCTTC.

CDR3 coding DNA: TGCGCCAGCAGTGATAGCGGGGCCCTAGATACGCAGTATTTT. Protein product: CASSDSGALDTQYF. V is TRBV10-2 and J is TRBJ2-3; 8 bases line up with TRBD2. Looked up from germline, CDR1 is WSHSY and CDR2 is SAAADI. Trimming at V came to 3 bases and at J to 5 bases, leaving 4 bases not matched to a gene. CDR3 size: 14 residues.

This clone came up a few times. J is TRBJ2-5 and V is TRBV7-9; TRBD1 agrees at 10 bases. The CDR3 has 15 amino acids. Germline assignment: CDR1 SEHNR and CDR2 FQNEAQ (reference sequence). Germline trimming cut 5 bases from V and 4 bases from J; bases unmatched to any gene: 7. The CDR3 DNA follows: TGTGCCAGCAGCCAGCAGGGACAGGGGAGAGAGACCCAGTACTTC. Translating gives CASSQQGQGRETQYF. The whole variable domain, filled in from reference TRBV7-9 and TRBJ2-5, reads DTGVSQNPRHKITKRGQNVTFRCDPISEHNRLYWYRQTLGQGPEFLTYFQNEAQLEKSRLLSDRFSAERPKGSFSTLEIQRTEQGDSAMYLCASSQQGQGRETQYFGPGTRLLVL.

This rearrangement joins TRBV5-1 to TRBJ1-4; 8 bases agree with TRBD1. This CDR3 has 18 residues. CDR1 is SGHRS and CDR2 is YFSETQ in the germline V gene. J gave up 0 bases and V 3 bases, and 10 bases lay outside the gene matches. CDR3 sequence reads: CASSSSGTGTATNEKLFF. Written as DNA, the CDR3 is TGCGCCAGCAGCTCGTCCGGGACAGGAACTGCAACTAATGAAAAACTGTTTTTT.

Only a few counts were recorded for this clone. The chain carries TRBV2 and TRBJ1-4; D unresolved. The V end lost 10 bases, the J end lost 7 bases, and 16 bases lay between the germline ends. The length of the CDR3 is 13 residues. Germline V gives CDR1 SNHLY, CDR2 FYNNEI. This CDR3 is CATLLRESEKLFF. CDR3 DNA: TGTGCCACTCTCCTCCGGGAGAGTGAAAAACTGTTTTTT.

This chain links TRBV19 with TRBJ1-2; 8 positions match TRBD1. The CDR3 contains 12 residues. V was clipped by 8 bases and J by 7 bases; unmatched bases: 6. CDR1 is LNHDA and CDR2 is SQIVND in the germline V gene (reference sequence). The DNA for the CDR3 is TGTGCCAGTGTGGACAGGGTAGTTGGCTACACCTTC. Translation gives CASVDRVVGYTF.

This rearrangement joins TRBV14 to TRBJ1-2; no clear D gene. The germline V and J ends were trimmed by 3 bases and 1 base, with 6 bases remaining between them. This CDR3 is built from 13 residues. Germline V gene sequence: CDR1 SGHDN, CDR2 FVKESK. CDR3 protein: CASSHTDNYGYTF. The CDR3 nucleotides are TGTGCCAGCAGCCATACAGATAACTATGGCTACACCTTC.